These 16 T cell receptor beta chains originate from one sample sequenced in a study of vaccination effects on CD4 cells after COVID-19. CD4+ T cells specific for antigen were expanded with viral peptide pools by the ViraFEST assay before sequencing. Following an approximately ten-day culture, CD4+ T cells were purified. The participants, recipients of two vaccine doses, got either BNT162b2 or mRNA-1273. These receptors have no known antigen. Sequencing was performed with immunoSEQ multiplex PCR; in TCRdb, only in-frame clones are kept and a portion is missing. The data contain about 66,000 clones, 76% of them singletons. The starting material was CD4+ T cells from PBMCs cultured with HCoV-OC43 spike peptides, obtained after COVID-19 vaccination. Subset specified: HCoV-OC43 spike overlapping peptide pool stimulation. The receptors come from a human donor who received a COVID-19 vaccine.

This clone was observed a single time. The gene calls are TRBV19 and TRBJ1-5, with 7 positions matching TRBD1. The CDR3 is 16 residues long. Germline V gives CDR1 LNHDA, CDR2 SQIVND (reference sequence). Trimming cost V 4 bases and J 0 bases; bases outside gene matches: 6. CDR3 in DNA: TGTGCCAGTAGTAACCGGGACAGCTATAGCAATCAGCCCCAGCATTTT. Translation: CASSNRDSYSNQPQHF.

The chain combines TRBV5-5 with TRBJ2-5, with D possibly being TRBD2 (6 bases). Germline V gene sequence: CDR1 SGHKS, CDR2 YYEKEE (reference sequence). The CDR3 runs 13 residues. Trimming removed 1 base at V and 3 bases at J, with 7 bases between. CDR3: CASSLPGEETQYF. In nucleotides, the CDR3 is TGTGCCAGCAGCTTGCCGGGGGAAGAGACCCAGTACTTC. The variable domain in full, with the rest retrieved from reference TRBV5-5 and TRBJ2-5, is DAGVTQSPTHLIKTRGQQVTLRCSPISGHKSVSWYQQVLGQGPQFIFQYYEKEERGRGNFPDRFSARQFPNYSSELNVNALLLGDSALYLCASSLPGEETQYFGPGTRLLVL.

This chain joins TRBV2 and TRBJ1-1; D is perhaps TRBD1 (6 bases). V gave up 7 bases and J gave up 4 bases, with 13 bases separating them. The germline CDR1 and CDR2 sequences are SNHLY and FYNNEI. The CDR3 consists of 13 residues. CDR3 sequence: CASNGGPGTEAFF. CDR3 DNA sequence: TGTGCCAGCAACGGGGGGCCGGGCACTGAAGCTTTCTTT.

This clone was observed once. The gene calls are TRBV7-2 and TRBJ2-7; D not certain. The germline V gene encodes CDR1 SGHTA and CDR2 FQGNSA. Trimming took off 5 bases at V and 0 bases at J, with 11 bases between the two ends. This CDR3 has 14 residues. The CDR3 spells CASSPGRTSYEQYV. CDR3 nucleotide sequence: TGTGCCAGCAGCCCCGGACGGACCTCCTACGAGCAGTACGTC.

The chain has TRBV4-1 and TRBJ2-1; 8 bases align to TRBD2. CDR3 length: 13 amino acids. Germline assignment: CDR1 MGHRA and CDR2 YSYEKL. Trimming at V came to 7 bases and at J to 7 bases, leaving 6 bases not matched to a gene. As DNA, the CDR3 is TGCGCCAGCATCGGGGGGGCGCATAATGAGCAGTTCTTC. As protein: CASIGGAHNEQFF.

The rearrangement links TRBV7-3 to TRBJ2-1, with TRBD2 matching over 7 bases. Germline V gene sequence: CDR1 SGHTA, CDR2 FQGTGA. The CDR3 is 18 residues long. The trim removed 2 bases at V and 9 bases at J, leaving 19 bases unmatched. The CDR3 nucleotides are TGTGCCAGCAGCTTACAGATCGGGGGGTTAGGCATGTATGGTGAGCAGTTCTTC. As protein: CASSLQIGGLGMYGEQFF.

This clone came up a few times. This chain uses TRBV5-6 with TRBJ2-3; D possibly corresponds to TRBD1 (5 bases). The CDR3 is made up of 17 amino acids. Germline CDR1 is SGHDT and CDR2 is YYEEEE. Trimming took off 1 base at V and 5 bases at J, with 20 bases between the two ends. The CDR3 is CASSLFGGAGRIDTQYF. As DNA, the CDR3 is TGTGCCAGCAGCTTGTTTGGTGGGGCAGGGCGGATAGATACGCAGTATTTT.

The chain recombines TRBV6-4 with TRBJ2-1; D remains unclear. The CDR3 runs 14 residues. Trimming took off 1 base at V and 7 bases at J, with 11 bases between the two ends. Germline values: CDR1 MRHNA, CDR2 SNTAGT. The CDR3 DNA reads as TGTGCCAGCAGTGACTTTTCATCTGGGAATGAGCAGTTCTTC. This codes for CASSDFSSGNEQFF.

This clone was observed a handful of times. This chain connects TRBV6-1 to TRBJ2-4; D is undetermined. Looked up from germline, CDR1 is MNHNS and CDR2 is SASEGT. The length of the CDR3 is 13 residues. Trimming took 1 base from V and 1 from J, leaving 2 bases between them. The CDR3 nucleotides are TGTGCCAGCAGTGAAGGCGCCAAAAACATTCAGTACTTC. Its translation is CASSEGAKNIQYF.

This clone was seen a few times. The V call is TRBV4-1, the J call TRBJ2-5, with no clear D. The CDR3 has 15 residues. V was clipped by 1 base and J by 4 bases, with 13 bases between them. Germline lookup yields CDR1 MGHRA and CDR2 YSYEKL. The DNA for the CDR3 is TGCGCCAGCAGCCAAGGTCGGGTCGACGGAGAGACCCAGTACTTC. It is translated as CASSQGRVDGETQYF.

There are a few counts of this clone. V is TRBV29-1 and J is TRBJ1-3; D is undetermined. CDR1 is SQVTM and CDR2 is ANQGSEA in the germline V gene. V lost 4 bases and J 3 bases, leaving 4 bases between the germline ends. This CDR3 is built from 11 residues. CDR3 coding DNA: TGCAGCGTTGTCTTTGGAAACACCATATATTTT. The encoded protein is CSVVFGNTIYF.

The table lists this clone with a count of one. The V and J genes are TRBV6-1 and TRBJ1-4, with 10 bases that match TRBD1. The CDR3 is made up of 20 amino acids. V shed 2 bases, J shed 8 bases, and the junction held 20 bases outside the gene matches. Germline lookup yields CDR1 MNHNS and CDR2 SASEGT. CDR3 loop: CASSELVLEARDRGEEKLFF. As DNA, the CDR3 is TGTGCCAGCAGTGAACTTGTGTTGGAAGCTCGGGACAGGGGTGAAGAAAAACTGTTTTTT.

V usage is TRBV14 and J usage is TRBJ1-3; D uncertain. The CDR3 consists of 15 residues. The germline V gene encodes CDR1 SGHDN and CDR2 FVKESK. The V and J ends lost 2 bases and 0 bases respectively, with 8 bases between them. CDR3 bases: TGTGCCAGCAGCCAACAAGTGTCCTCTGGAAACACCATATATTTT. Its translation: CASSQQVSSGNTIYF.

The CDR3 region is CASSQDLRGRVVGYTF. The CDR3 bases are TGTGCCAGCAGCCAAGATTTGCGGGGGCGCGTTGTCGGCTACACCTTC. The rearrangement links TRBV3-1 (or the pseudogene TRBV3-2) to TRBJ1-2, with a weak D call TRBD1 (6 bases). V lost 0 bases, J lost 8 bases, and 19 bases lay in between. The CDR3 totals 16 residues. Per germline, CDR1 LGHDT and CDR2 YNNKEL (reference sequence).

The rearrangement joins TRBV29-1 to TRBJ1-1, with D possibly being TRBD1 (5 bases). CDR3 length: 15 amino acids. Trimming pared 1 base from V and 6 bases from J, leaving 18 bases between. Germline V CDR1 and CDR2: SQVTM, ANQGSEA. CDR3 region: CSVEAVGGVIAEAFF. CDR3 nucleotides: TGCAGCGTTGAAGCGGTTGGAGGGGTTATCGCTGAAGCTTTCTTT.

The chain recombines TRBV6-5 with TRBJ2-7; no firm D call. Trimming took off 10 bases at V and 2 bases at J, with 9 bases between the two ends. CDR1 and CDR2 (germline): MNHEY, SVGAGI. This CDR3 has 11 amino acids. The CDR3 DNA is TGTGCCACTTCCCGCCCCTACGAGCAGTACGTC. The encoded protein is CATSRPYEQYV.